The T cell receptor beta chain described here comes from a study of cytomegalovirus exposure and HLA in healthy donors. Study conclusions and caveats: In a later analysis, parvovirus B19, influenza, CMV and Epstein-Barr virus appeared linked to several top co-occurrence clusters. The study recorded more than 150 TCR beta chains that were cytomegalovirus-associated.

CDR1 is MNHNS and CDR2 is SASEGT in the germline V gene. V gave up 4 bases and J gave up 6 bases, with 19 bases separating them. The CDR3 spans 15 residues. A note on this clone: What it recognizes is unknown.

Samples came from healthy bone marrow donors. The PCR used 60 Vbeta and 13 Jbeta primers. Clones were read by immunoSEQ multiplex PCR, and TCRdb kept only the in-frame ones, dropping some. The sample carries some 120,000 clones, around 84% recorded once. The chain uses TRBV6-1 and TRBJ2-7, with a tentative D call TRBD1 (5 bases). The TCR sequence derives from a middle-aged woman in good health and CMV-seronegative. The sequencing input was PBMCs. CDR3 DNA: TGTGCCAGCAGTGGAATACAGGATCAAGTAGGCGAGCAGTACTTC. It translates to CASSGIQDQVGEQYF.